This T cell receptor (beta chain) was sequenced during a study of T cells in Graves' hyperthyroidism and ophthalmopathy. At the level of the study: Blood from the periphery was taken at initial diagnosis, before any treatment. The study, taken as a whole, reports: Median prediction lead before ophthalmopathy onset was around 7 months with the model. Clonotypes that were expanded in thyroid above 0.001 mostly appeared in blood too.

Amplification targeted TCR beta CDR3 regions from RNA transcripts. HTBI primers were employed in a first-round RT-PCR of the TCR CDR3. One entry per CDR3 protein results from TCRdb running MiXCR on the multiplex PCR reads. This repertoire shows some 560,000 distinct CDR3 sequences, 12% to 15% found once; its top ten account for over 11%. About this clonotype itself: Its antigen is currently unknown.

V lost 6 bases to trimming and J lost 8 bases, with 8 bases between them. The CDR3 sequence is 11 residues long. Germline assignment: CDR1 MDHEN and CDR2 SYDVKM. This receptor was obtained from a middle-aged woman with Graves' hyperthyroidism. The sequenced sample consisted of blood. The chain recombines TRBV28 with TRBJ2-1; D uncertain. DNA of the CDR3: TGTGCCAGCAGCACTGTAGATGAGCAGTTCTTC. Amino acid sequence: CASSTVDEQFF.